Listed here is a single T cell receptor beta chain. Its antigen is unidentified. Use of 60 Vbeta and 13 Jbeta primers characterized the PCR. Method: immunoSEQ multiplex PCR; TCRdb's copy keeps in-frame clones and lacks some. The sample yields 150,000 to 200,000 clones, more than 65% seen once. This record belongs to a study of cytomegalovirus exposure and HLA in healthy donors. Findings and limits, study-wide: The authors reported that TCR beta sequences could predict HLA-A and HLA-B alleles. These predictions were accurate for most subjects in the first cohort.

This CDR3 region has 13 residues. Germline V gives CDR1 SNHLY, CDR2 FYNNEI. The gene calls are TRBV2 and TRBJ2-5; no reliable D call. The J call is doubtful: the DNA matches TRBJ2-7 better. The sequenced sample consisted of PBMCs. The sequence came from a female donor in good health and CMV-seronegative. CDR3 amino acids: CASSSSATYEQYF. In DNA form, the CDR3 reads TGTGCCAGCAGCTCCAGCGCAACCTACGAGCAGTACTTC.